What follows is one T cell receptor (beta chain) and its context. The antigen remains undetermined. This specimen belongs to a study of vaccination effects on CD4 cells after COVID-19. Here immunoSEQ multiplex PCR was the method, and the copy in TCRdb shows in-frame clones only, minus some. The data hold 63,000 or so clones, with 60% to 75% observed a single time. Trimming shortened V by 2 bases and J by 7 bases, and 11 bases separated the two germline ends. The CDR3 contains 13 residues. Germline-derived CDR1 and CDR2 are SNHLY and FYNNEI. Peptide-pool stimulation followed by sequencing identified expanded antigen-specific CD4+ clonotypes in the ViraFEST assay. A 10-day culture period preceded the isolation of CD4+ T cells. The person had PCR-confirmed SARS-CoV-2 infection between March and December 2020. Serving as negative control culture was an HIV-1 Nef peptide pool. On day 3 and again on day 7, half the medium was replaced with IL-2 medium.

Source: CD4+ T cells from PBMCs cultured with HIV peptides, taken before COVID-19 vaccination. This sample's subset: HIV-1 Nef peptide pool negative control/reference culture. This chain links TRBV2 with TRBJ1-2, with a possible D match to TRBD1 (5 bases). The source of this sequence is a human donor who had a prior SARS-CoV-2 infection. CDR3 in amino acids: CASSEYMGVGYTF. In nucleotides, the CDR3 is TGTGCCAGCAGTGAATATATGGGGGTTGGCTACACCTTC. Combining the CDR3 with reference TRBV2 and TRBJ1-2 gives the whole variable domain EPEVTQTPSHQVTQMGQEVILRCVPISNHLYFYWYRQILGQKVEFLVSFYNNEISEKSEIFDDQFSVERPDGSNFTLKIRSTKLEDSAMYFCASSEYMGVGYTFGSGTRLTVV.